One and the same sample provided the 26 T cell receptor beta chains below, sequenced in a study of blood T cell repertoires in COVID-19. Profiling relied on immunoSEQ multiplex PCR, and the TCRdb table lists in-frame clones only, not all of them. The table has fewer than 300,000 clones, 90% to 95% seen once. Sequences were obtained from peripheral blood. All receptors derive from a woman aged 30 to 39 with COVID-19, enrolled during active disease.

The gene calls are TRBV20-1 and TRBJ2-7; 7 bases match TRBD1. CDR1 DFQATT and CDR2 SNEGSKA come from the germline V gene (reference sequence). J gave up 0 bases and V 3 bases, and 20 bases lay outside the gene matches. The length of the CDR3 is 19 residues. The CDR3 reads CSASALSGRGRTNSYEQYF. The CDR3 nucleotides read TGCAGTGCTAGTGCCCTGAGCGGAAGGGGGCGGACAAACTCCTACGAGCAGTACTTC.

The J gene is TRBJ1-5, the V gene TRBV27; the D gene is possibly TRBD1 (5 bases). The germline V gene has CDR1 MNHEY and CDR2 SMNVEV (reference sequence). The CDR3 has 14 residues. Trimming removed 2 bases at V and 7 bases at J, with 12 bases between. This chain's CDR3 is CASSLGGVGQPQHF. CDR3 in DNA: TGTGCCAGCAGTTTAGGGGGGGTAGGACAGCCCCAGCATTTT.

The genes are TRBV6-5 and TRBJ1-2; a possible D gene is TRBD1 (5 bases). CDR3 length: 13 residues. Looked up from germline, CDR1 is MNHEY and CDR2 is SVGAGI. V was pared by 0 bases and J by 7 bases, with 9 bases between. The chain's CDR3 is CASSYSGGGGYTF. The CDR3 DNA reads as TGTGCCAGCAGTTACTCGGGGGGTGGTGGCTACACCTTC.

The V gene is TRBV10-1, the J gene TRBJ2-5, with D possibly TRBD1 on 5 matching bases. CDR3 length: 13 amino acids. From germline, CDR1 is WNHNN and CDR2 SYGVQD (reference sequence). Trimming took 10 bases from V and 3 from J, leaving 15 bases between them. The CDR3 region has the DNA TGCGCCACGAGTCGCAGGGTTGAAGAGACCCAGTACTTC. Its translation: CATSRRVEETQYF.

This chain joins TRBV3-1 (or the pseudogene TRBV3-2) and TRBJ1-2, with 7 bases that match TRBD1. Germline loops: CDR1 LGHDT, CDR2 YNNKEL (reference sequence). The trim removed 0 bases at V and 4 bases at J, leaving 8 bases unmatched. There are 16 residues in the CDR3. CDR3 sequence: CASSQELGRGIYGYTF. As DNA, the CDR3 is TGTGCCAGCAGCCAAGAATTGGGCAGGGGGATCTATGGCTACACCTTC.

V usage is TRBV6-2 or TRBV6-3 and J usage is TRBJ2-5; 8 bases agree with TRBD1. The CDR3 covers 16 residues. Germline loops: CDR1 MNHEY, CDR2 SVGEGT. The V gene end was trimmed by 1 base and the J gene end by 3 bases; junction bases not matched to a gene: 7. CDR3 nucleotide sequence: TGTGCCAGCAGTTACTTCCCGCAGGGGGCCGAAGAGACCCAGTACTTC. Encoded protein: CASSYFPQGAEETQYF.

V usage is TRBV5-4 and J usage is TRBJ2-1; D is uncertain. Germline CDR1 reads SGHNT; CDR2 reads YYREEE (reference sequence). CDR3 length: 14 residues. V was pared by 2 bases and J by 6 bases, with 12 bases between. The CDR3 protein is CASSFYSSGNEQFF. In nucleotides, the CDR3 is TGTGCCAGCAGCTTTTATAGCTCTGGCAATGAGCAGTTCTTC.

This sequence joins TRBV6-5 and TRBJ1-1; weak D call: TRBD1 (6 bases). This CDR3 spans 14 amino acids. Trimming took 6 bases from V and 6 from J, leaving 17 bases between them. Germline lookup yields CDR1 MNHEY and CDR2 SVGAGI. In nucleotides, the CDR3 is TGTGCCAGCAGCCCGACAGGTGAGAGCGCTGAAGCTTTCTTT. Amino acid sequence: CASSPTGESAEAFF.

V and J are TRBV6-2 or TRBV6-3 and TRBJ2-7; a weak D match, TRBD2 (5 bases). V shed 5 bases and J shed 3 bases, with 8 bases lying between them. Germline values: CDR1 MNHEY, CDR2 SVGEGT. The CDR3 contains 12 residues. The CDR3 DNA is TGTGCCAGCAGTATAACTAGCTACGAGCAGTACTTC. This gives the protein CASSITSYEQYF.

The CDR3 loop reads CAISESDGQRGKNIQYF. The DNA of the CDR3 is TGTGCCATCAGTGAGTCGGATGGACAGCGGGGCAAAAACATTCAGTACTTC. The chain is built from TRBV10-3 and TRBJ2-4; TRBD2 might be the D (7 bases). This CDR3 comprises 17 residues. Germline CDR1 ENHRY, CDR2 SYGVKD. V dropped 0 bases and J dropped 3 bases, with 15 bases sitting between them.

This clone appeared a single time. The rearrangement uses TRBV4-2 and TRBJ2-6; a weak D match, TRBD2 (5 bases). Germline V gene sequence: CDR1 LGHNA, CDR2 YNFKEQ. V was trimmed by 0 bases and J by 0 bases, leaving 12 bases between them. CDR3 length: 18 amino acids. CDR3 sequence reads: CASSQDIAGSSGANVLTF. CDR3 sequence (DNA): TGTGCCAGCAGCCAAGATATCGCGGGTTCCTCTGGGGCCAACGTCCTGACTTTC.

The chain carries TRBV18 and TRBJ2-7; D possibly corresponds to TRBD1 (6 bases). V lost 3 bases and J 6 bases, leaving 15 bases between the germline ends. The CDR3 spans 14 residues. Per the germline V gene, CDR1 is KGHSH and CDR2 is LQKENI. CDR3 sequence (DNA): TGTGCCAGCTCACCCTCCGTGACAGGACCCGAGCAGTACTTC. Translated: CASSPSVTGPEQYF. Variable domain in full (rest from reference TRBV18 and TRBJ2-7): NAGVMQNPRHLVRRRGQEARLRCSPMKGHSHVYWYRQLPEEGLKFMVYLQKENIIDESGMPKERFSAEFPKEGPSILRIQQVVRGDSAAYFCASSPSVTGPEQYFGPGTRLTVT.

The chain links TRBV18 to TRBJ1-1; TRBD1 matches 7 bases. Germline assignment: CDR1 KGHSH and CDR2 LQKENI. Trimming cost V 1 base and J 1 base; bases outside gene matches: 3. The CDR3 has 15 amino acids. CDR3 amino acids: CASSPRTGSNTEAFF. The CDR3 DNA is TGTGCCAGCTCACCACGGACAGGATCGAACACTGAAGCTTTCTTT.

The chain recombines TRBV30 with TRBJ1-1, with D perhaps matching TRBD1 (6 bases). In germline, CDR1 is GTSNPN, CDR2 SVGIG (reference sequence). The V end lost 7 bases, the J end lost 7 bases, and 13 bases lay between the germline ends. The CDR3 is 11 amino acids. CDR3 protein: CALGQDSEAFF. CDR3 nucleotide sequence: TGTGCCTTGGGTCAGGACAGTGAAGCTTTCTTT.

The chain combines TRBV18 with TRBJ2-1; 8 bases fit TRBD2. The CDR3 sequence is 18 residues long. Germline CDR1 reads KGHSH; CDR2 reads LQKENI. J gave up 8 bases and V 2 bases, and 17 bases lay outside the gene matches. The CDR3 sequence is CASSPTNGLAGDRDEQFF. DNA of the CDR3: TGTGCCAGCTCACCAACAAACGGTCTAGCGGGCGATAGGGATGAGCAGTTCTTC.

The chain couples TRBV6-5 to TRBJ1-1, with a possible D match to TRBD1 (5 bases). CDR1 is MNHEY, CDR2 SVGAGI, per germline. The V gene lost 5 bases and the J gene lost 7 bases, with 11 bases spanning the gap. The CDR3 contains 12 residues. The CDR3 loop is CASSRPGDEAFF. CDR3 sequence (DNA): TGTGCCAGCAGTCGTCCGGGGGATGAAGCTTTCTTT.

This chain connects TRBV7-2 to TRBJ1-5; 8 bases are shared with TRBD1. V lost 2 bases, J lost 1 base, and 1 base stayed unmatched. The CDR3 runs 15 residues. The germline gives CDR1 SGHTA, CDR2 FQGNSA. CDR3 protein: CASSLWTGSNQPQHF. CDR3 in DNA: TGTGCCAGCAGCTTATGGACAGGGAGCAATCAGCCCCAGCATTTT.

V gene TRBV7-2 combines with J gene TRBJ2-7; no clear D gene. The CDR3 spans 14 residues. Between the trimmed V and J ends, which lost 2 bases and 3 bases, there was a span of 11 bases. Germline V gene data show CDR1 as SGHTA and CDR2 as FQGNSA. The CDR3 nucleotides read TGTGCCAGCAGCTTACAGGTGAACGACTACGAGCAGTACTTC. Translation: CASSLQVNDYEQYF. Together with reference TRBV7-2 and TRBJ2-7, the CDR3 gives the full variable domain: GAGVSQSPSNKVTEKGKDVELRCDPISGHTALYWYRQSLGQGLEFLIYFQGNSAPDKSGLPSDRFSAERTGGSVSTLTIQRTQQEDSAVYLCASSLQVNDYEQYFGPGTRLTVT.

The J gene is TRBJ1-1, the V gene TRBV4-2; D unclear. The CDR3 covers 14 residues. Germline V gene sequence: CDR1 LGHNA, CDR2 YNFKEQ. Trimming removed 1 base from V and 11 bases from J, with 17 bases in between. CDR3 DNA sequence: TGTGCCAGCAGCCAAGGACGTGCAGCAGGCATTGCTTTCTTT. This translates into CASSQGRAAGIAFF.

This chain links TRBV27 with TRBJ1-5; D possibly corresponds to TRBD1 (5 bases). Germline-derived CDR1 and CDR2 are MNHEY and SMNVEV (reference sequence). This CDR3 has 18 amino acids. V lost 5 bases to trimming and J lost 9 bases, with 29 bases between them. The CDR3 bases are TGTGCCAGCAGTACCTCCCGGGACTCATTCCCGGGTAATACGCCCCAGCATTTT. Its protein is CASSTSRDSFPGNTPQHF.

This chain uses TRBV19 with TRBJ2-5; 7 nucleotides line up with TRBD1. Germline CDR1 is LNHDA and CDR2 is SQIVND (reference sequence). This CDR3 is built from 15 residues. J gave up 2 bases and V 3 bases, and 6 bases lay outside the gene matches. CDR3 loop: CASSIGRGPQETQYF. In DNA, the CDR3 is TGTGCCAGTAGTATCGGTAGGGGGCCTCAAGAGACCCAGTACTTC.

The chain carries TRBV5-5 and TRBJ2-7; TRBD2 matches 10 bases. Germline-derived CDR1 and CDR2 are SGHKS and YYEKEE (reference sequence). The CDR3 consists of 16 residues. Trimming cost V 0 bases and J 3 bases; bases outside gene matches: 6. Here the CDR3 reads CASSLAPSGSLYEQYF. The CDR3 region has the DNA TGTGCCAGCAGCTTGGCGCCTAGCGGGAGCCTCTACGAGCAGTACTTC.

V and J are TRBV19 and TRBJ2-1; 8 bases fit TRBD2. Germline CDR1 LNHDA, CDR2 SQIVND (reference sequence). This CDR3 has 14 residues. The J segment lost 6 bases and the V segment lost 5 bases, leaving 6 bases of the junction unmatched. The CDR3 sequence: CASSQTGGPNEQFF. In DNA form, the CDR3 reads TGTGCCAGTAGTCAAACGGGAGGGCCCAATGAGCAGTTCTTC.

The V call is TRBV19, the J call TRBJ1-1; D is ambiguous. V was clipped by 8 bases and J by 1 base, with 8 bases between them. CDR3 length equals 12 residues. CDR1 LNHDA and CDR2 SQIVND come from the germline V gene (reference sequence). In DNA, the CDR3 is TGTGCCAGTTTAAAACAGAACACTGAAGCTTTCTTT. Translated, it gives CASLKQNTEAFF.

CDR3 sequence (DNA): TGTGCCAGCAGCCGGCCCCCAGGGGAGACCCAGTACTTC. This codes for CASSRPPGETQYF. The J gene is TRBJ2-5, the V gene TRBV5-6, with D tentatively TRBD1 (5 bases). Looked up from germline, CDR1 is SGHDT and CDR2 is YYEEEE. V lost 4 bases and J lost 5, with 12 bases in between. This CDR3 has 13 amino acids.

The V gene is TRBV5-1, the J gene TRBJ2-7, with 7 bases aligning to TRBD1. Trimming took 2 bases from V and 2 from J; bases not matched to a gene: 4. The CDR3 spans 14 residues. Germline CDR1 is SGHRS and CDR2 is YFSETQ. The CDR3 here is CASSFGTEAYEQYF. In DNA, the CDR3 is TGCGCCAGCAGCTTTGGGACAGAAGCCTACGAGCAGTACTTC.